This record looks at one TCR beta chain sequence and its context. What it recognizes is unknown. Germline CDR1 is LGHDT and CDR2 is YNNKEL (reference sequence). The CDR3 has 15 residues. The junction had 2 bases not matched to a gene; V was cut back by 4 bases and J by 4 bases. Assay: immunoSEQ multiplex PCR; the TCRdb copy retains only in-frame clones and omits some. The table shows roughly 100,000 clones, with about 88% occurring only once. This sample is drawn from a study of T cell responses to AZD1222 COVID-19 vaccine. Whole-study results and caveats: Spike as a whole was targeted by vaccine-associated CD4 TCRs, dominant at 160-218 and 743-854.

The receptor's source is an adult in good health. This sequence joins TRBV3-1 (or the pseudogene TRBV3-2) and TRBJ2-7; TRBD2 matches at 15 bases. The source was peripheral blood, collected on day 0 of AZD1222 vaccination. The CDR3 DNA follows: TGTGCCAGCAGCCGGGGACTAGCGGGGGGTTACGAGCAGTACTTC. Translating gives CASSRGLAGGYEQYF.